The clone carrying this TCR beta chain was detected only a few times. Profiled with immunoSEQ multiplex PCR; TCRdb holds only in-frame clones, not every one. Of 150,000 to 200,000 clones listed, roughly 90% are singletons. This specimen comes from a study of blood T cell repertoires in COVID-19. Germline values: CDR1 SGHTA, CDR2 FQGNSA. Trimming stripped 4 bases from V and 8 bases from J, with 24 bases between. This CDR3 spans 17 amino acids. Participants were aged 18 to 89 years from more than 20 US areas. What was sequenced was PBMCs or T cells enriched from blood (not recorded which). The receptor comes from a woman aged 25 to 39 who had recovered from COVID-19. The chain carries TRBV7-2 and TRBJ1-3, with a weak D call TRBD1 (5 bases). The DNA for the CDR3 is TGTGCCAGCAGCTCCCGGGGGGGGAGCGGAAGGGTGGACACCATATATTTT. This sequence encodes CASSSRGGSGRVDTIYF.